The next 27 T cell receptor beta chains were all read from a single sample in a study of beta chain features in type 1 diabetes. Sequenced material consisted of expressed TCRB transcripts (all of the isolated RNA was reverse transcribed). Using immunoSEQ multiplex PCR, the repertoire was profiled, and TCRdb retains in-frame clones only, with some absent. The repertoire holds 70,000 to 90,000 clones, with 30% to 35% as singletons. Sequences were obtained from stem cell memory CD4+ T cells from blood. The receptors shown here come from a woman aged 18-29 years in good health.

The V call is TRBV5-1, the J call TRBJ2-1; 13 positions agree with TRBD2. In germline, CDR1 is SGHRS, CDR2 YFSETQ. This CDR3 has 15 residues. With V trimmed by 4 bases and J by 10 bases, 8 bases remained unmatched. The CDR3 is CASSPPGLAGEEQFF. The CDR3 DNA sequence: TGCGCCAGCAGCCCCCCCGGACTAGCGGGAGAAGAGCAGTTCTTC.

J is TRBJ2-2 and V is TRBV4-1, with 10 bases matching TRBD2. The CDR3 is made up of 17 amino acids. V lost 0 bases, J lost 4 bases, and 5 bases stayed unmatched. Per germline, CDR1 MGHRA and CDR2 YSYEKL. CDR3 nucleotides: TGCGCCAGCAGCCAAGAGTCGCCTAGCGGGGGCACCGGGGAGCTGTTTTTT. Encoded protein: CASSQESPSGGTGELFF.

The chain is built from TRBV5-6 and TRBJ2-5, with D maybe TRBD1 (6 bases). The tail of the sequence fits TRBJ2-7 better, so the J call may be wrong. This CDR3 is built from 14 residues. From germline, CDR1 is SGHDT and CDR2 YYEEEE. This chain's CDR3 is CASSFLDRDTEQYF. CDR3 in DNA: TGTGCCAGCAGTTTCCTAGACCGGGACACCGAGCAGTACTTC.

The rearrangement uses TRBV19 and TRBJ2-4; D call uncertain. The CDR3 consists of 14 residues. In germline, CDR1 is LNHDA, CDR2 SQIVND (reference sequence). Trimming took 3 bases from V and 0 from J, leaving 6 bases between them. Written as DNA, the CDR3 is TGTGCCAGTAGTATCATAGAAGCCAAAAACATTCAGTACTTC. Its translation: CASSIIEAKNIQYF.

The table lists this clone with a few counts. CDR3 amino acids: CASSIDGLAASSYNEQFF. CDR3 sequence (DNA): TGTGCCAGTAGTATAGACGGGCTAGCGGCCTCCTCCTACAATGAGCAGTTCTTC. The chain combines TRBV19 with TRBJ2-1; 7 nucleotides line up with TRBD2. The J segment lost 0 bases and the V segment lost 0 bases, leaving 8 bases of the junction unmatched. CDR3 size: 18 residues. The germline gives CDR1 LNHDA, CDR2 SQIVND (reference sequence). Full variable domain (outside the CDR3, taken from reference TRBV19 and TRBJ2-1): DGGITQSPKYLFRKEGQNVTLSCEQNLNHDAMYWYRQDPGQGLRLIYYSQIVNDFQKGDIAEGYSVSREKKESFPLTVTSAQKNPTAFYLCASSIDGLAASSYNEQFFGPGTRLTVL.

The chain links TRBV18 to TRBJ2-2, with TRBD1 matching 7 bases. The junction had 3 bases not matched to a gene; V was cut back by 3 bases and J by 2 bases. Germline-derived CDR1 and CDR2 are KGHSH and LQKENI. The CDR3 spans 15 residues. CDR3: CASSPGTVNTGELFF. The CDR3 DNA reads as TGTGCCAGCTCACCGGGGACAGTTAACACCGGGGAGCTGTTTTTT.

The chain has TRBV2 and TRBJ1-4; D may be TRBD1 (5 bases). The V and J ends lost 8 bases and 7 bases respectively, with 20 bases between them. The CDR3 is 15 amino acids. The germline CDR1 and CDR2 sequences are SNHLY and FYNNEI. The CDR3 sequence: CASGLLGGTGEKLFF. CDR3 bases: TGTGCCAGCGGGTTGCTTGGGGGGACGGGTGAAAAACTGTTTTTT.

The J gene is TRBJ2-7, the V gene TRBV5-8, with 9 bases fitting TRBD1. V shed 5 bases, J shed 4 bases, and the junction held 4 bases outside the gene matches. CDR1 is SGHTS, CDR2 YDEGEE, per germline. This CDR3 is 13 amino acids long. The chain's CDR3 is CASRGGQGYEQYF. The CDR3 DNA follows: TGTGCCAGCAGAGGGGGACAGGGATACGAGCAGTACTTC.

V and J are TRBV4-1 and TRBJ1-1; D not resolved. Germline CDR1 reads MGHRA; CDR2 reads YSYEKL. This CDR3 spans 11 amino acids. Trimming took off 3 bases at V and 9 bases at J, with 8 bases between the two ends. The CDR3 DNA reads as TGCGCCAGCAGCCATCCGGGGAAAGCTTTCTTT. Translating it yields CASSHPGKAFF.

The chain joins TRBV7-2 to TRBJ2-3; 9 bases line up with TRBD2. The germline V gene encodes CDR1 SGHTA and CDR2 FQGNSA. This CDR3 has 17 residues. Losses at the gene ends were 5 bases for V and 7 bases for J; bases not matched to a gene: 16. The CDR3 spells CASSPNSGGFGTYTQYF. CDR3 nucleotide sequence: TGTGCCAGCAGCCCCAACAGCGGGGGGTTCGGGACCTATACGCAGTATTTT.

CDR3: CASSPLLATNTGELFF. The CDR3 coding sequence is TGCGCCAGCAGCCCCCTCCTAGCGACTAACACCGGGGAGCTGTTTTTT. The chain carries TRBV5-1 and TRBJ2-2; D may be TRBD2 (6 bases). Germline V gives CDR1 SGHRS, CDR2 YFSETQ. This CDR3 region has 16 residues. Trimming cost V 4 bases and J 2 bases, with 15 bases left between them. Looking up the rest from reference TRBV5-1 and TRBJ2-2 gives the full variable domain: KAGVTQTPRYLIKTRGQQVTLSCSPISGHRSVSWYQQTPGQGLQFLFEYFSETQRNKGNFPGRFSGRQFSNSRSEMNVSTLELGDSALYLCASSPLLATNTGELFFGEGSRLTVL.

In nucleotides, the CDR3 is TGCGCCAGCAGCCAGGGCTCTACGGGCCGGGGGGAGACCCAGTACTTC. It codes for CASSQGSTGRGETQYF. J is TRBJ2-5 and V is TRBV4-1; maybe TRBD2 (6 bases). There are 16 residues in the CDR3. V lost 3 bases and J 5 bases, leaving 19 bases between the germline ends. Germline V gives CDR1 MGHRA, CDR2 YSYEKL.

In this sample, this clone turned up once. The genes are TRBV6-6 and TRBJ2-3; 9 bases agree with TRBD2. CDR1 is MNHNY and CDR2 is SVGAGI in the germline V gene (reference sequence). Unmatched junction bases numbered 1, after V lost 2 bases and J lost 1 base. The CDR3 covers 15 residues. The CDR3 DNA reads as TGTGCCAGCAGTTACCGCGGGGGGGGCACAGATACGCAGTATTTT. Protein product: CASSYRGGGTDTQYF.

This clone was detected a few times. The chain couples TRBV18 to TRBJ2-5, with a tentative D call TRBD2 (5 bases). The germline V and J ends were trimmed by 0 bases and 3 bases, with 11 bases remaining between them. The germline V gene encodes CDR1 KGHSH and CDR2 LQKENI. The CDR3 sequence is 15 residues long. The CDR3 reads CASSPPVTREETQYF. The CDR3 nucleotides read TGTGCCAGCTCACCACCGGTCACTAGAGAAGAGACCCAGTACTTC.

This clone was recorded a few times. The V gene is TRBV9, the J gene TRBJ2-2, with D perhaps TRBD2 (6 bases). This CDR3 is 18 amino acids long. Trimming removed 2 bases from V and 1 base from J, with 18 bases in between. CDR1 is SGDLS and CDR2 is YYNGEE in the germline V gene. The CDR3 sequence is CASSVSGGGRKNTGELFF. CDR3 nucleotide sequence: TGTGCCAGCAGCGTTAGCGGAGGAGGGAGAAAGAACACCGGGGAGCTGTTTTTT. Filled out from reference TRBV9 and TRBJ2-2, the complete variable domain reads DSGVTQTPKHLITATGQRVTLRCSPRSGDLSVYWYQQSLDQGLQFLIQYYNGEERAKGNILERFSAQQFPDLHSELNLSSLELGDSALYFCASSVSGGGRKNTGELFFGEGSRLTVL.

The chain joins TRBV6-5 to TRBJ1-2, with 7 bases fitting TRBD1. The CDR3 runs to 14 residues. Per germline, CDR1 MNHEY and CDR2 SVGAGI. V dropped 7 bases and J dropped 3; count of bases not matched to a gene: 8. The CDR3 coding sequence is TGTGCCAGCATTAGTCCTACAGGGGACTATGGCTACACCTTC. Protein: CASISPTGDYGYTF.

This clone came up a few times. The DNA for the CDR3 is TGTGCCAGCAGCTTAGGCGGGGGGGCAAGTGAGCAGTTCTTC. This sequence encodes CASSLGGGASEQFF. The chain recombines TRBV7-2 with TRBJ2-1; 9 bases are a match to TRBD2. The germline CDR1 and CDR2 sequences are SGHTA and FQGNSA. The J segment lost 9 bases and the V segment lost 1 base, leaving 4 bases of the junction unmatched. The CDR3 totals 14 residues.

This clone was picked up a small number of times. The rearrangement links TRBV11-1 to TRBJ1-5; D gene ambiguous. Trimming left V 3 bases short and J 0 bases short, with 6 bases between. There are 14 residues in the CDR3. Germline V gene lookup returns CDR1 SGHAT and CDR2 FQDESV (reference sequence). CDR3 in amino acids: CASSLGDSNQPQHF. The CDR3, as DNA: TGTGCCAGCAGCTTGGGAGATAGCAATCAGCCCCAGCATTTT.

This clone was seen only once. The chain uses TRBV7-2 and TRBJ2-3, with D possibly matching TRBD1 (5 bases). The germline gives CDR1 SGHTA, CDR2 FQGNSA. Trimming shortened V by 3 bases and J by 0 bases, and 7 bases separated the two germline ends. The CDR3 spans 14 residues. CDR3 DNA: TGTGCCAGCAGCTTCAGGGCTAGCACAGATACGCAGTATTTT. It codes for CASSFRASTDTQYF.

The genes are TRBV9 and TRBJ2-2; unclear D gene. V was cut by 0 bases and J by 3 bases, with 6 bases left in between. The CDR3 is made up of 14 amino acids. CDR1 SGDLS and CDR2 YYNGEE come from the germline V gene. The CDR3 spells CASSVEQYTGELFF. CDR3 nucleotides: TGTGCCAGCAGCGTAGAACAGTACACCGGGGAGCTGTTTTTT.

This clone was seen more than once but under ten times. The chain employs TRBV7-2 and TRBJ1-5; possibly TRBD1 for D (5 bases). The CDR3 runs 15 residues. Germline loops: CDR1 SGHTA, CDR2 FQGNSA. V was shortened by 2 bases and J by 4 bases, with 12 bases between the two germline ends. The CDR3 region has the DNA TGTGCCAGCAGCTTAAACGCCAGGGCTAATCAGCCCCAGCATTTT. Translating it yields CASSLNARANQPQHF. Filled out from reference TRBV7-2 and TRBJ1-5, the complete variable domain reads GAGVSQSPSNKVTEKGKDVELRCDPISGHTALYWYRQSLGQGLEFLIYFQGNSAPDKSGLPSDRFSAERTGGSVSTLTIQRTQQEDSAVYLCASSLNARANQPQHFGDGTRLSIL.

This chain joins TRBV18 and TRBJ2-6; 10 bases align to TRBD1. The CDR3 length is 19 residues. Germline V gives CDR1 KGHSH, CDR2 LQKENI. With 4 bases clipped from V and 0 bases from J, the junction kept 9 bases outside the gene matches. Written as DNA, the CDR3 is TGTGCCAGCTCACTTACCGGGACAGGGGCCTCCTCTGGGGCCAACGTCCTGACTTTC. Its protein is CASSLTGTGASSGANVLTF.

This clone was counted between two and nine times. CDR3 in DNA: TGTGCCAGCTCGCCCCTGGCGGACAGGGGCAACGAGCAGTACTTC. This encodes CASSPLADRGNEQYF. The J gene is TRBJ2-7, the V gene TRBV18; TRBD1 matches at 9 bases. The V and J ends lost 6 bases and 5 bases, in that order; junction bases with no gene match: 11. This CDR3 region has 15 residues. Germline V gene lookup returns CDR1 KGHSH and CDR2 LQKENI.

DNA of the CDR3: TGCGCCAGCAGCTTACAGCGGGCGAGGGGCACAGATACGCAGTATTTT. It translates to CASSLQRARGTDTQYF. The rearrangement joins TRBV5-1 to TRBJ2-3; D is perhaps TRBD2 (6 bases). This CDR3 is 16 amino acids long. V was pared by 2 bases and J by 1 base, with 14 bases between. Germline assignment: CDR1 SGHRS and CDR2 YFSETQ. Based on the CDR3 plus reference TRBV5-1 and TRBJ2-3, the full variable domain is KAGVTQTPRYLIKTRGQQVTLSCSPISGHRSVSWYQQTPGQGLQFLFEYFSETQRNKGNFPGRFSGRQFSNSRSEMNVSTLELGDSALYLCASSLQRARGTDTQYFGPGTRLTVL.

The chain couples TRBV14 to TRBJ1-1, with a tentative D call TRBD1 (5 bases). This CDR3 contains 14 residues. V lost 4 bases and J lost 4, with 13 bases in between. Germline V gene data show CDR1 as SGHDN and CDR2 as FVKESK. The CDR3 DNA reads as TGTGCCAGCAGCCCGCGGCCAAGGGGCACTGAAGCTTTCTTT. The encoded protein is CASSPRPRGTEAFF.

This rearrangement joins TRBV28 to TRBJ2-1; 14 nucleotides match TRBD2. Trimming took 8 bases from V and 7 from J; bases not matched to a gene: 7. There are 15 residues in the CDR3. The germline V gene has CDR1 MDHEN and CDR2 SYDVKM. DNA of the CDR3: TGTGCCAGCCTGCCGCGACTAGCGGGAGGGAATGAGCAGTTCTTC. Its protein product is CASLPRLAGGNEQFF.

The J gene is TRBJ2-2, the V gene TRBV6-6; tentatively, D is TRBD1 (7 bases). V lost 6 bases and J lost 2, with 16 bases in between. The CDR3 totals 16 residues. Germline-derived CDR1 and CDR2 are MNHNY and SVGAGI (reference sequence). CDR3 DNA: TGTGCCAGCAGCATCTCGCGGGACAGCAACACCGGGGAGCTGTTTTTT. This sequence encodes CASSISRDSNTGELFF.